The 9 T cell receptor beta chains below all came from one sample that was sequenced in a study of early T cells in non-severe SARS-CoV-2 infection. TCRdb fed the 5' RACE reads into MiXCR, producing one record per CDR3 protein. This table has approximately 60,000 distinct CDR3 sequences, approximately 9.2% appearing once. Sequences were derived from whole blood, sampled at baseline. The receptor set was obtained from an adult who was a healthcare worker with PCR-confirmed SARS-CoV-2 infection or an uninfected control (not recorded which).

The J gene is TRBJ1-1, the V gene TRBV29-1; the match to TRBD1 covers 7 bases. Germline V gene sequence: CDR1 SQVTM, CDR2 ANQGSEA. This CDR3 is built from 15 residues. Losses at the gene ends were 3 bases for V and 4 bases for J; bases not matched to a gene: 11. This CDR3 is CSVESDRVAGTEAFF. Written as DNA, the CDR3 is TGCAGCGTTGAGTCAGACAGGGTCGCTGGCACTGAAGCTTTCTTT.

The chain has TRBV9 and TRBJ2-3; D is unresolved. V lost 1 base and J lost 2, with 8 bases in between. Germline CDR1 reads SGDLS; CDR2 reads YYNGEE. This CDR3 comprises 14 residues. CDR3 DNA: TGTGCCAGCAGCGTAATGGGCTCCACAGATACGCAGTATTTT. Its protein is CASSVMGSTDTQYF.

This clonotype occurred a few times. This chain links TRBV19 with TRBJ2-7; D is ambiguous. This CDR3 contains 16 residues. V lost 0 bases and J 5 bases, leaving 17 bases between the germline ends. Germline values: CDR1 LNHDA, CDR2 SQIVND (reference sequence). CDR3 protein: CASSIDAGPFRDEQYF. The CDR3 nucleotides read TGTGCCAGTAGTATAGACGCCGGCCCCTTCCGCGACGAGCAGTACTTC.

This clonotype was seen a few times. CDR3 sequence (DNA): TGTGCCAGCAGCCAACAGGGGGCAGATACGCAGTATTTT. Translating gives CASSQQGADTQYF. The chain joins TRBV7-3 to TRBJ2-3; 8 bases agree with TRBD1. V lost 5 bases to trimming and J lost 4 bases; unmatched junction nucleotides: 2. CDR1 and CDR2 (germline): SGHTA, FQGTGA. CDR3 length: 13 residues.

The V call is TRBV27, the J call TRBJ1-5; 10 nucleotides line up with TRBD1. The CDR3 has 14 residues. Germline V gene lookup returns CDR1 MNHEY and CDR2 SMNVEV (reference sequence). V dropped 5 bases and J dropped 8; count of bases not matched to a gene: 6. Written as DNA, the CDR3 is TGTGCCAGCAGTCTTCGGGACAGGGGCAAGCCCCAGCATTTT. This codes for CASSLRDRGKPQHF.

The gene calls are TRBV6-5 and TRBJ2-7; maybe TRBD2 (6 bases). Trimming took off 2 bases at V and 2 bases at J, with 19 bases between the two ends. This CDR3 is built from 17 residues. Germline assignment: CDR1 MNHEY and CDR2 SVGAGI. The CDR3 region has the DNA TGTGCCAGCAGTTACAGCATCGGCGAGCGGGTACCCTACGAGCAGTACTTC. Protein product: CASSYSIGERVPYEQYF.

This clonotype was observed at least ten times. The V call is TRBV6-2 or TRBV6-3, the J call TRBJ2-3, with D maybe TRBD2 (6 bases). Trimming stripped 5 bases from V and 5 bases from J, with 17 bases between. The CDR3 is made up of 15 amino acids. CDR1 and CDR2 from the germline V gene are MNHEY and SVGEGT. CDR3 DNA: TGTGCCAGCAGTAAGACGGGACTCCGCGGAGATACGCAGTATTTT. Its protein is CASSKTGLRGDTQYF.

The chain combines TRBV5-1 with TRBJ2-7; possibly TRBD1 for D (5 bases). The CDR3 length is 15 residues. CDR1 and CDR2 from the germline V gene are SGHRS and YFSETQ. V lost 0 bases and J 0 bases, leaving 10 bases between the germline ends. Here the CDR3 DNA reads TGCGCCAGCAGCTTGGACAGGCCGACCTCCTACGAGCAGTACTTC. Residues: CASSLDRPTSYEQYF.

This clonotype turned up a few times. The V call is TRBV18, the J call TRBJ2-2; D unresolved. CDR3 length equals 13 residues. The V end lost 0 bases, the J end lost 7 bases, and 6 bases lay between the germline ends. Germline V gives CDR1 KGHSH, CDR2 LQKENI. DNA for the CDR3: TGTGCCAGCTCACCACCGGCACGCGGGGAGCTGTTTTTT. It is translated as CASSPPARGELFF.